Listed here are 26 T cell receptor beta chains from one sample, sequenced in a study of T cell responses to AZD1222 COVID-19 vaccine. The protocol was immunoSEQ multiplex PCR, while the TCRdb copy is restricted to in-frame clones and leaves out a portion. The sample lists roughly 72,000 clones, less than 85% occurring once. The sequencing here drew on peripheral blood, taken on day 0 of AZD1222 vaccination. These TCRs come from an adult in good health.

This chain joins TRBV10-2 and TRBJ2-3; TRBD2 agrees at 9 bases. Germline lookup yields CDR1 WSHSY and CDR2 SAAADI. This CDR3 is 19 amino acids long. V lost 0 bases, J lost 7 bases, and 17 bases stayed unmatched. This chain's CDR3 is CASSESSWLAGRRGNTQYF. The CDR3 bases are TGCGCCAGCAGTGAGTCTTCTTGGCTAGCGGGACGCCGGGGGAATACGCAGTATTTT.

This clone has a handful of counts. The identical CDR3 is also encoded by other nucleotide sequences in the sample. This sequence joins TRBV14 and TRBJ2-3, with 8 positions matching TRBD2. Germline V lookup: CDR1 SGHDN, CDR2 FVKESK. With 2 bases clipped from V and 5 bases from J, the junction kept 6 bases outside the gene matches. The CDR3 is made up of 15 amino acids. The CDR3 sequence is CASSQPSGRGDTQYF. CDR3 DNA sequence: TGTGCCAGCAGCCAACCTAGCGGGCGGGGAGATACGCAGTATTTT. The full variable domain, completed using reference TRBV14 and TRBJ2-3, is EAGVTQFPSHSVIEKGQTVTLRCDPISGHDNLYWYRRVMGKEIKFLLHFVKESKQDESGMPNNRFLAERTGGTYSTLKVQPAELEDSGVYFCASSQPSGRGDTQYFGPGTRLTVL.

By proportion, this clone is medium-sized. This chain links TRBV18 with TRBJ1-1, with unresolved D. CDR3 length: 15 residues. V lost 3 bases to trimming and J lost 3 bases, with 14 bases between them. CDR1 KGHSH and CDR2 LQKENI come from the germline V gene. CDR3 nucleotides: TGTGCCAGCTCACCTGGAGAGGGTTCGTACACTGAAGCTTTCTTT. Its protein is CASSPGEGSYTEAFF. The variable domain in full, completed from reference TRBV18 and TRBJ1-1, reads NAGVMQNPRHLVRRRGQEARLRCSPMKGHSHVYWYRQLPEEGLKFMVYLQKENIIDESGMPKERFSAEFPKEGPSILRIQQVVRGDSAAYFCASSPGEGSYTEAFFGQGTRLTVV.

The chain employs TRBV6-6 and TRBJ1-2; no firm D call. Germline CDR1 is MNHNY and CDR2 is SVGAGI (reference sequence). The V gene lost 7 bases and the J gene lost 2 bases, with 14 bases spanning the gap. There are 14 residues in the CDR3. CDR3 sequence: CASTYREVNYGYTF. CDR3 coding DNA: TGTGCCAGCACCTACAGAGAGGTCAACTATGGCTACACCTTC.

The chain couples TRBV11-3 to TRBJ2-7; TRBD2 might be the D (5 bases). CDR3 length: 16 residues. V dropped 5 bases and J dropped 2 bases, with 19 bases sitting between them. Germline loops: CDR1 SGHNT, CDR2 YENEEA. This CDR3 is CASSRHLPFGTYEQYF. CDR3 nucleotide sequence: TGTGCCAGCAGCCGGCACCTGCCCTTCGGGACCTACGAGCAGTACTTC.

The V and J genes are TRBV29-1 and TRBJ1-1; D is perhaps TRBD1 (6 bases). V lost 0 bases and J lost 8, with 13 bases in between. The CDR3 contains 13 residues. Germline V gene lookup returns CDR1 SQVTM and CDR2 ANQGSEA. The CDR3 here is CSVEDRGHSEAFF. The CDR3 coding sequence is TGCAGCGTTGAAGACAGGGGCCATTCAGAAGCTTTCTTT.

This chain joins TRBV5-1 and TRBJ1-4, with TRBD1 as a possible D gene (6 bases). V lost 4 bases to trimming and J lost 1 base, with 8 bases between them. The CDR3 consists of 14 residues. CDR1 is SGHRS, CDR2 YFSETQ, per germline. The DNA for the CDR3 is TGCGCCAGCAGCCGACAGGAAACTAATGAAAAACTGTTTTTT. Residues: CASSRQETNEKLFF.

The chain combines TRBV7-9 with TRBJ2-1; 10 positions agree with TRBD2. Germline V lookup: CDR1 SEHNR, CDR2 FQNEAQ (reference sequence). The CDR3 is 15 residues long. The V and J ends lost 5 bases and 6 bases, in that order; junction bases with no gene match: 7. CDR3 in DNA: TGTGCCAGCAGCCTTACTAGCGGGAAAACCAATGAGCAGTTCTTC. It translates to CASSLTSGKTNEQFF.

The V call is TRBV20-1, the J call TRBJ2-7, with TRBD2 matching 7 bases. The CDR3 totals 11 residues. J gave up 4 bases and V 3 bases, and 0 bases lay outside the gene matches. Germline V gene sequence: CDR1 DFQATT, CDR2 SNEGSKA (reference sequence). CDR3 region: CSASGGYEQYF. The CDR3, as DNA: TGCAGTGCTAGCGGGGGGTACGAGCAGTACTTC.

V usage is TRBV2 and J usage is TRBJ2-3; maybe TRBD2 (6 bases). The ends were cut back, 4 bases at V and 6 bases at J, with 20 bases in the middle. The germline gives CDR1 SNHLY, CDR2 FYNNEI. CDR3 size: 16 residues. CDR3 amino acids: CASSGKPGLDQDTQYF. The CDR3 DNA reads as TGTGCCAGCAGTGGAAAGCCGGGACTTGACCAGGATACGCAGTATTTT.

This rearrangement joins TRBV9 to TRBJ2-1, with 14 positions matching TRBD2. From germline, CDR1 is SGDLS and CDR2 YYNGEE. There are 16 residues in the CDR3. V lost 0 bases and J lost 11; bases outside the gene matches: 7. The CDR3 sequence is CASSVAGLAGGPKQFF. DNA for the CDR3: TGTGCCAGCAGCGTAGCCGGACTAGCGGGGGGACCCAAGCAGTTCTTC. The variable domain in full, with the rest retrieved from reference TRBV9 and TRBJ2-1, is DSGVTQTPKHLITATGQRVTLRCSPRSGDLSVYWYQQSLDQGLQFLIQYYNGEERAKGNILERFSAQQFPDLHSELNLSSLELGDSALYFCASSVAGLAGGPKQFFGPGTRLTVL.

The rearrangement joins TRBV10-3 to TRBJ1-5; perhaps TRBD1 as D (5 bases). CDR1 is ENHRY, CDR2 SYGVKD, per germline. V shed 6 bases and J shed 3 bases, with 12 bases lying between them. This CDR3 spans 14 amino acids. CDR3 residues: CAIRTDSANQPQHF. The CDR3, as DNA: TGTGCCATCAGGACCGACAGTGCCAATCAGCCCCAGCATTTT.

The CDR3, as DNA: TGTGCCAGCAGCTCCTTACAGGTCTCCTATGGCTACACCTTC. Protein: CASSSLQVSYGYTF. The chain recombines TRBV11-1 with TRBJ1-2, with a possible D match to TRBD1 (5 bases). This CDR3 contains 14 residues. Germline-derived CDR1 and CDR2 are SGHAT and FQDESV (reference sequence). The V and J ends lost 4 bases and 4 bases respectively, with 13 bases between them.

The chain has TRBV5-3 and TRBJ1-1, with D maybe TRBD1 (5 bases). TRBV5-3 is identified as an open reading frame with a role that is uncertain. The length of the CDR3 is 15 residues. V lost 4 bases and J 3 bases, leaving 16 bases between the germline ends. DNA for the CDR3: TGTGCCAGAAGCGTTTCGGGGTTGGGGGACACTGAAGCTTTCTTT. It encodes CARSVSGLGDTEAFF.

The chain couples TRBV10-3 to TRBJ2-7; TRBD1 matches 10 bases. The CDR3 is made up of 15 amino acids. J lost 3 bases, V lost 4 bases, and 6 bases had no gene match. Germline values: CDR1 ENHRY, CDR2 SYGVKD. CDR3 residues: CAISAGQGIVYEQYF. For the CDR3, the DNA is TGTGCCATCAGTGCGGGACAGGGGATCGTCTACGAGCAGTACTTC.

The DNA of the CDR3 is TGTGCCAGCAGTTTAGGGGGGAGGAATCAGCCCCAGCATTTT. It codes for CASSLGGRNQPQHF. This chain joins TRBV28 and TRBJ1-5; tentatively, D is TRBD1 (5 bases). Germline CDR1 and CDR2: MDHEN and SYDVKM. The CDR3 covers 14 residues. Trimming cost V 2 bases and J 4 bases, with 9 bases left between them.

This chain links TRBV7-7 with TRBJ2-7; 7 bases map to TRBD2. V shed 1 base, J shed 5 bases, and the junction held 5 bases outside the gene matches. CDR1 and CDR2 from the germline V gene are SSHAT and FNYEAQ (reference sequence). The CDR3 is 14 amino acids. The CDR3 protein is CASSLGGLGDEQYF. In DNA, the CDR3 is TGTGCCAGCAGCTTAGGAGGACTAGGCGACGAGCAGTACTTC. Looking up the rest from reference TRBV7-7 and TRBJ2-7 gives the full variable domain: GAGVSQSPRYKVTKRGQDVTLRCDPISSHATLYWYQQALGQGPEFLTYFNYEAQPDKSGLPSDRFSAERPEGSISTLTIQRTEQRDSAMYRCASSLGGLGDEQYFGPGTRLTVT.

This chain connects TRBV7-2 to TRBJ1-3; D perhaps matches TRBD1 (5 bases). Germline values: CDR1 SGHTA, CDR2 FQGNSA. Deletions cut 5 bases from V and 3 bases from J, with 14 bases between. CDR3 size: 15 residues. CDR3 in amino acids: CASSPLGGGGNTIYF. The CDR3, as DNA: TGTGCCAGCAGCCCCCTCGGGGGGGGTGGAAACACCATATATTTT.

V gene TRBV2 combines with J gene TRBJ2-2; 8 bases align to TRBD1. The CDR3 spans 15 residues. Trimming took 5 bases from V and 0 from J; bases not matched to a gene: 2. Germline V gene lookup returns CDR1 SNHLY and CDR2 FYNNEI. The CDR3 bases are TGTGCCAGCAGTCAGGACAGGGCGAACACCGGGGAGCTGTTTTTT. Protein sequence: CASSQDRANTGELFF.

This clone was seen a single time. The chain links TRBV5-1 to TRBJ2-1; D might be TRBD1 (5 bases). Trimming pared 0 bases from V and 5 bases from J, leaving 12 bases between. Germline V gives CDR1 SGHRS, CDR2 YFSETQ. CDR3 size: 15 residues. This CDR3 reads CASSLGTPQNNEQFF. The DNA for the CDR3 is TGCGCCAGCAGCTTGGGGACACCCCAAAACAATGAGCAGTTCTTC.

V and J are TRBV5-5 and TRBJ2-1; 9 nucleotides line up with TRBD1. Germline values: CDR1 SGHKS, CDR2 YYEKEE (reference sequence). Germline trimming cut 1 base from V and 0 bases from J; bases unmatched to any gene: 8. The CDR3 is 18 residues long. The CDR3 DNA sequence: TGTGCCAGCAGCTTGCGGATCCCGGGACAGGGCTCCTACAATGAGCAGTTCTTC. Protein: CASSLRIPGQGSYNEQFF.

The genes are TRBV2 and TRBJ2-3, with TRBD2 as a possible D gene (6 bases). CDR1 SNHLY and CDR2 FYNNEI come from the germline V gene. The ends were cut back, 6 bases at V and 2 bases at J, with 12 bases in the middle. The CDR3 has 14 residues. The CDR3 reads CASSRGLTTDTQYF. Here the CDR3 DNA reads TGTGCCAGCAGCCGGGGACTCACCACAGATACGCAGTATTTT. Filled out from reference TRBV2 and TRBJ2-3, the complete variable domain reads EPEVTQTPSHQVTQMGQEVILRCVPISNHLYFYWYRQILGQKVEFLVSFYNNEISEKSEIFDDQFSVERPDGSNFTLKIRSTKLEDSAMYFCASSRGLTTDTQYFGPGTRLTVL.

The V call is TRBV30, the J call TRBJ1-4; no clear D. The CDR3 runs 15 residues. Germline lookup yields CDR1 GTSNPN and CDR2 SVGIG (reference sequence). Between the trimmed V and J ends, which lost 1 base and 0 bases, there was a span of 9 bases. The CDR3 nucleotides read TGTGCCTGGAGTGCATTCGTTGCAACTAATGAAAAACTGTTTTTT. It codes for CAWSAFVATNEKLFF.

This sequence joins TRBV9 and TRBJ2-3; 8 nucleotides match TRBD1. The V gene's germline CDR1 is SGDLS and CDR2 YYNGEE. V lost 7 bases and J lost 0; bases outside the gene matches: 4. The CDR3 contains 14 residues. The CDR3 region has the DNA TGTGCCAGCGGGCAGGGGGCAAGCACAGATACGCAGTATTTT. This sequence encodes CASGQGASTDTQYF.

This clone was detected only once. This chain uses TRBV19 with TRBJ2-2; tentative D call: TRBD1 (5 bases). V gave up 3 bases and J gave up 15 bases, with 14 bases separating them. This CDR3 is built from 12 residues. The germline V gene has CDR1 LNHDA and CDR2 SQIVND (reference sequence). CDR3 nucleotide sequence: TGTGCCAGTAGTATCCCAGGGCCGCTTTTGTTTTTT. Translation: CASSIPGPLLFF.

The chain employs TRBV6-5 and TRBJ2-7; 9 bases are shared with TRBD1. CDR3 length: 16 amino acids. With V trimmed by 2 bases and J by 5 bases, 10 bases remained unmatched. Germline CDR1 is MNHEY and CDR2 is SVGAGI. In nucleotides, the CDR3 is TGTGCCAGCAGTTACGATGGGACAGGGCCTACGGACGAGCAGTACTTC. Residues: CASSYDGTGPTDEQYF.